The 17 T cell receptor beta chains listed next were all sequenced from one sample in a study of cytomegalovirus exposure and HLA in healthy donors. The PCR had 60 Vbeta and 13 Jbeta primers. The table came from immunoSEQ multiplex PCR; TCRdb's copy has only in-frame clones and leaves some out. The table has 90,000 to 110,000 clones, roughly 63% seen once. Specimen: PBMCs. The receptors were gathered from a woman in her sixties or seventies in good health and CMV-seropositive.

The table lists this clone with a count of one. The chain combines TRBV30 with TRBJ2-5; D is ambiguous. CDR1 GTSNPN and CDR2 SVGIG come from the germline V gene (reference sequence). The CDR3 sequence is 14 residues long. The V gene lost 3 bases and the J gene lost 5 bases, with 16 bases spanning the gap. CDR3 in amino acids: CAWSGALLRETQYF. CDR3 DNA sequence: TGTGCCTGGAGCGGTGCACTGCTCCGGGAGACCCAGTACTTC.

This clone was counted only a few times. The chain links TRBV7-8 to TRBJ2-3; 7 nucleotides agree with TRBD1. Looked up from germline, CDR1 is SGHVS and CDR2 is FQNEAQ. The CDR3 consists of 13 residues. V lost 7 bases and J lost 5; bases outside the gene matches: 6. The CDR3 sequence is CASTPDREDTQYF. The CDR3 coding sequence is TGTGCCAGCACCCCCGACAGGGAAGATACGCAGTATTTT.

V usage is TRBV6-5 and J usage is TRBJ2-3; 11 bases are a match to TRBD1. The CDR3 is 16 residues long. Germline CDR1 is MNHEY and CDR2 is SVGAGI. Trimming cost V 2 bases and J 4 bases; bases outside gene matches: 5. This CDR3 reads CASSYDRDRGADTQYF. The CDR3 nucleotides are TGTGCCAGCAGTTACGACCGGGACAGGGGGGCAGATACGCAGTATTTT.

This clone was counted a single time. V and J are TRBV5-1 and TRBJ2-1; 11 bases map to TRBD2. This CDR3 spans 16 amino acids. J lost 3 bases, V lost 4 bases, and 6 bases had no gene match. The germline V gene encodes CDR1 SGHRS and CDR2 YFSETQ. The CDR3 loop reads CASSKGTSGFYNEQFF. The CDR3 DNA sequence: TGCGCCAGCAGCAAGGGGACTAGCGGATTCTACAATGAGCAGTTCTTC.

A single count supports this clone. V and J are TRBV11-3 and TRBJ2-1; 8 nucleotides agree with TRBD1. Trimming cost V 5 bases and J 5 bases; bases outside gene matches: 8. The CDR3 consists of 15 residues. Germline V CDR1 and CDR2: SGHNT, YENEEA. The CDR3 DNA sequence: TGTGCCAGCAGCGTTGGACAGGGCTCACACAATGAGCAGTTCTTC. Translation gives CASSVGQGSHNEQFF.

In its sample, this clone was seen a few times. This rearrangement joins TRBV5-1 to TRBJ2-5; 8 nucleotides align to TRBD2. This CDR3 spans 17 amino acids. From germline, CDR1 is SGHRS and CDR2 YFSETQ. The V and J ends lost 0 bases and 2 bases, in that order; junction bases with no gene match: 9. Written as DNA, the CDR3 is TGCGCCAGCAGCTTGGCCTCCCTAGCGGGTCCGCAAGAGACCCAGTACTTC. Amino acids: CASSLASLAGPQETQYF.

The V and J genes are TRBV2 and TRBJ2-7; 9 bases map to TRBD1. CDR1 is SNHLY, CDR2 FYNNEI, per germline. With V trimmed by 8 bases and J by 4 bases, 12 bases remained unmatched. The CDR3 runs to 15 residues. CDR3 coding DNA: TGTGCCAGCCAACCGGAGTTGGGACAGGGTTACGAGCAGTACTTC. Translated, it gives CASQPELGQGYEQYF.

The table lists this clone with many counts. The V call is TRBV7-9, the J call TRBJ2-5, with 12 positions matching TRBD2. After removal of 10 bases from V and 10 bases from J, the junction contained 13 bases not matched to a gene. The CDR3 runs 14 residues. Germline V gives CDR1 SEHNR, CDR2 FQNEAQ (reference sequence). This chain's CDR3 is CATALAGGPGYQYF. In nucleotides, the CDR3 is TGTGCCACCGCTCTAGCGGGGGGGCCCGGTTACCAGTACTTC.

CDR3 sequence: CASRPLAGVQFF. In DNA form, the CDR3 reads TGTGCCAGCAGACCCCTAGCGGGGGTTCAGTTCTTC. The chain has TRBV12-1 and TRBJ2-1; the DNA was not compared with TRBD2, the D call given in the table. TRBV12-1 corresponds to a pseudogene. CDR3 length equals 12 residues.

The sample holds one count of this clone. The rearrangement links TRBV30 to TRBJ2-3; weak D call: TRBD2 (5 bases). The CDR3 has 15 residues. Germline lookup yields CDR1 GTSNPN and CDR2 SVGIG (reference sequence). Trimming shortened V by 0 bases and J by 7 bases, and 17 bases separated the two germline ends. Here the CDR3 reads CAWSVLVGVGHTQYF. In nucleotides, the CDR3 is TGTGCCTGGAGTGTACTGGTGGGAGTCGGGCATACGCAGTATTTT. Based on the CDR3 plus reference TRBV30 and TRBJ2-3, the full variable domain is SQTIHQWPATLVQPVGSPLSLECTVEGTSNPNLYWYRQAAGRGLQLLFYSVGIGQISSEVPQNLSASRPQDRQFILSSKKLLLSDSGFYLCAWSVLVGVGHTQYFGPGTRLTVL.

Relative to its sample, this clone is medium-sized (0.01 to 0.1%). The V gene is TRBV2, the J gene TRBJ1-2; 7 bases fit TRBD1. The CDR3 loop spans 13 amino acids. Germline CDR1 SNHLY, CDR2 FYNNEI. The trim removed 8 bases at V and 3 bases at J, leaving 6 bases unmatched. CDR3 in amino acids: CASSDRPDYGYTF. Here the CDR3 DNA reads TGTGCCAGCTCGGACAGGCCTGACTATGGCTACACCTTC.

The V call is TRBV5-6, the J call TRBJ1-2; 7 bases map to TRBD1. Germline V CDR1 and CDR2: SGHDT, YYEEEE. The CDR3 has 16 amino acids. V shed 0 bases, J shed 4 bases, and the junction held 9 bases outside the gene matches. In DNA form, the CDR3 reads TGTGCCAGCAGCTTGGGTGACAGGGACCCTTCCTATGGCTACACCTTC. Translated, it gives CASSLGDRDPSYGYTF.

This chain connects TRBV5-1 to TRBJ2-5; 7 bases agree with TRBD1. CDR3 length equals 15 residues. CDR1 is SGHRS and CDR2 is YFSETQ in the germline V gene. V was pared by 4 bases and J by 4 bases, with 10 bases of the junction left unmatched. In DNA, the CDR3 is TGCGCCAGCAGCGCCCAGGGGGTACAAGGAGAGACCCAGTACTTC. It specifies CASSAQGVQGETQYF.

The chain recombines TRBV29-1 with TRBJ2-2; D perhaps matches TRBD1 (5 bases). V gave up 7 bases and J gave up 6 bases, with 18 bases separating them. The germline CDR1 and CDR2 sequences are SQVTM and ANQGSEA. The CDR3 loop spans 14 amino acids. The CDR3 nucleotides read TGCAGCGCGCAGGGCTCCCTCCTTGCCGGGGAGCTGTTTTTT. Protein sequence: CSAQGSLLAGELFF.

CDR3 residues: CASSRDRYLETQYF. DNA for the CDR3: TGTGCCAGCAGCCGGGACAGGTATCTGGAGACCCAGTACTTC. This sequence joins TRBV5-6 and TRBJ2-5; 8 nucleotides line up with TRBD1. Germline lookup yields CDR1 SGHDT and CDR2 YYEEEE. CDR3 size: 14 residues. Losses at the gene ends were 4 bases for V and 5 bases for J; bases not matched to a gene: 7.

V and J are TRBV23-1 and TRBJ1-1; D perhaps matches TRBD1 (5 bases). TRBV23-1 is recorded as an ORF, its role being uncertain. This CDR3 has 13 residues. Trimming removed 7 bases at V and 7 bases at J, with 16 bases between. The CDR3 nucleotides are TGCGCCAGCACCCTGTGGGGCAGGGATGAAGCTTTCTTT. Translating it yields CASTLWGRDEAFF.

The CDR3 DNA follows: TGTGCCAGTCTCGCCCAGGGGGAAGGAAACACCATATATTTT. Translating gives CASLAQGEGNTIYF. The chain uses TRBV5-6 and TRBJ1-3, with 7 bases that match TRBD1. The CDR3 totals 14 residues. The V and J ends lost 8 bases and 4 bases, in that order; junction bases with no gene match: 9. Germline V gene data show CDR1 as SGHDT and CDR2 as YYEEEE.